The 29 T cell receptor beta chains reported below all come from one sample, sequenced in a study of cytomegalovirus exposure and HLA in healthy donors. Amplification used 60 Vbeta primers and 13 Jbeta primers. This table comes from immunoSEQ multiplex PCR, and its TCRdb copy is limited to in-frame clones, with some not included. The table has under 130,000 clones, around 74% seen once. The sequenced sample consisted of PBMCs. The origin of the receptors is a woman aged 40-49 years in good health and CMV-seropositive.

V usage is TRBV5-4 and J usage is TRBJ2-3; 7 nucleotides align to TRBD2. The CDR3 covers 15 residues. J lost 2 bases, V lost 6 bases, and 9 bases had no gene match. CDR1 is SGHNT, CDR2 YYREEE, per germline (reference sequence). The CDR3 here is CASKALLAHTDTQYF. In DNA form, the CDR3 reads TGTGCCAGCAAGGCCCTACTAGCGCACACAGATACGCAGTATTTT.

The chain is built from TRBV10-3 and TRBJ2-7; D unclear. V shed 1 base and J shed 4 bases, with 14 bases lying between them. The CDR3 consists of 15 residues. Germline V lookup: CDR1 ENHRY, CDR2 SYGVKD. For the CDR3, the DNA is TGTGCCATCAGTGAGTTCGGTCTGACGGGTTACGAGCAGTACTTC. It yields the protein CAISEFGLTGYEQYF.

The CDR3 loop reads CASRPSGSGYNEQFF. CDR3 sequence (DNA): TGTGCCAGCAGACCTAGCGGGAGCGGTTACAATGAGCAGTTCTTC. The chain employs TRBV28 and TRBJ2-1, with 10 bases lining up with TRBD2. CDR3 length: 15 residues. V dropped 6 bases and J dropped 4; count of bases not matched to a gene: 6. The germline CDR1 and CDR2 sequences are MDHEN and SYDVKM.

This clone was found a few times. The CDR3 region has the DNA TGTGCCATCAGTGCCGAACTAGCGGGGGTAACAGATACGCAGTATTTT. The encoded protein is CAISAELAGVTDTQYF. The genes are TRBV10-3 and TRBJ2-3; 11 positions agree with TRBD2. CDR1 is ENHRY and CDR2 is SYGVKD in the germline V gene. Trimming removed 4 bases from V and 3 bases from J; junction bases left unmatched: 6. The CDR3 consists of 16 residues.

This chain uses TRBV6-5 with TRBJ1-1, with D possibly being TRBD1 (6 bases). This CDR3 comprises 16 residues. The germline V gene has CDR1 MNHEY and CDR2 SVGAGI. Deletions cut 2 bases from V and 6 bases from J, with 19 bases between. The CDR3 coding sequence is TGTGCCAGCAGTTACCCATCAAAAGGGGGAGCAGCTGAAGCTTTCTTT. Protein sequence: CASSYPSKGGAAEAFF.

The chain links TRBV6-5 to TRBJ2-7; D may be TRBD2 (5 bases). Germline CDR1 reads MNHEY; CDR2 reads SVGAGI. The CDR3 is 15 amino acids. V was pared by 4 bases and J by 5 bases, with 18 bases between. CDR3 amino acids: CASSFSQPEVDEQYF. The CDR3 nucleotides read TGTGCCAGCAGTTTTTCCCAACCGGAGGTAGACGAGCAGTACTTC.

The rearrangement joins TRBV7-9 to TRBJ1-1; D not resolved. This CDR3 comprises 12 residues. Between the trimmed V and J ends, which lost 2 bases and 5 bases, there was a span of 6 bases. Germline assignment: CDR1 SEHNR and CDR2 FQNEAQ (reference sequence). The CDR3 loop is CASSLRETEAFF. The CDR3 nucleotides read TGTGCCAGCAGCTTACGGGAAACTGAAGCTTTCTTT.

This chain connects TRBV18 to TRBJ2-7; D is uncertain. The CDR3 covers 14 residues. Trimming pared 2 bases from V and 1 base from J, leaving 9 bases between. Germline V gene data show CDR1 as KGHSH and CDR2 as LQKENI. The CDR3 region has the DNA TGTGCCAGCTCACCAACGTGGAGATCCTACGAGCAGTACTTC. Translation: CASSPTWRSYEQYF. The whole variable domain, remainder taken from reference TRBV18 and TRBJ2-7, is NAGVMQNPRHLVRRRGQEARLRCSPMKGHSHVYWYRQLPEEGLKFMVYLQKENIIDESGMPKERFSAEFPKEGPSILRIQQVVRGDSAAYFCASSPTWRSYEQYFGPGTRLTVT.

The CDR3: CASSYDSSDTEAFF. The CDR3 coding sequence is TGTGCCAGCAGTTACGACTCCTCGGACACTGAAGCTTTCTTT. The chain links TRBV6-5 to TRBJ1-1; no clear D. The germline gives CDR1 MNHEY, CDR2 SVGAGI. This CDR3 is built from 14 residues. The ends were cut back, 2 bases at V and 3 bases at J, with 10 bases in the middle.

The chain is built from TRBV7-2 and TRBJ1-2, with D uncertain. Trimming removed 5 bases from V and 7 bases from J, with 23 bases in between. Looked up from germline, CDR1 is SGHTA and CDR2 is FQGNSA. The CDR3 is 16 amino acids. CDR3 protein: CASSPYYGRVRGGYTF. CDR3 nucleotides: TGTGCCAGCAGCCCCTACTACGGCAGAGTAAGAGGTGGCTACACCTTC.

The gene calls are TRBV27 and TRBJ2-7; 7 bases align to TRBD1. CDR3 length equals 11 residues. Germline V CDR1 and CDR2: MNHEY, SMNVEV (reference sequence). V dropped 6 bases and J dropped 5; count of bases not matched to a gene: 1. CDR3 protein: CASRTGNEQYF. CDR3 bases: TGTGCCAGCAGGACAGGGAACGAGCAGTACTTC.

This clone has a handful of counts. The chain recombines TRBV5-1 with TRBJ1-3; the D gene is possibly TRBD1 (5 bases). The germline V gene has CDR1 SGHRS and CDR2 YFSETQ. This CDR3 region has 16 residues. Trimming took off 4 bases at V and 4 bases at J, with 18 bases between the two ends. CDR3 nucleotides: TGCGCCAGCAGCACTGCACCAGTTGGGGCCGGAAACACCATATATTTT. Translation gives CASSTAPVGAGNTIYF.

As to this clone: Other DNA sequences from this sample encode an identical CDR3 as well. The chain has TRBV28 and TRBJ2-7; TRBD2 matches 8 bases. V lost 8 bases to trimming and J lost 3 bases; unmatched junction nucleotides: 6. The V gene's germline CDR1 is MDHEN and CDR2 SYDVKM. The CDR3 extends over 13 amino acids. The CDR3 loop reads CASSPSGFYEQYF. Here the CDR3 DNA reads TGTGCCAGCTCCCCTAGCGGGTTCTACGAGCAGTACTTC.

This clone is a singleton in its sample. This chain joins TRBV7-2 and TRBJ1-3; the match to TRBD1 covers 9 bases. Germline V gives CDR1 SGHTA, CDR2 FQGNSA. The CDR3 consists of 14 residues. After removal of 5 bases from V and 4 bases from J, the junction contained 3 bases not matched to a gene. The CDR3 nucleotides are TGTGCCAGCAGCGGACAGGGGCCCGGAAACACCATATATTTT. It translates to CASSGQGPGNTIYF.

Points on this clone: The CDR3 end shows no conserved phenylalanine or tryptophan, and so a read error is likely. The DNA is left out, because the CDR3 cannot be placed on it with certainty; the CDR3 is given as TCRdb lists it. The V gene is TRBV25-1, the J gene TRBJ1-2. The length of the CDR3 is 15 amino acids, counting both ends. The germline CDR1 and CDR2 sequences are MGHDK and SYGVNS. This CDR3 is CASSARWESWLHLPV.

The V gene is TRBV28, the J gene TRBJ1-2; D is perhaps TRBD1 (6 bases). V lost 2 bases and J 1 base, leaving 8 bases between the germline ends. Germline V gene data show CDR1 as MDHEN and CDR2 as SYDVKM. The CDR3 spans 14 residues. In DNA, the CDR3 is TGTGCCAGCAGTTTACTCAGGGGTAACTATGGCTACACCTTC. This gives the protein CASSLLRGNYGYTF.

The chain employs TRBV19 and TRBJ1-2; TRBD1 is a possible D gene (5 bases). V was trimmed by 3 bases and J by 3 bases, leaving 14 bases between them. CDR1 LNHDA and CDR2 SQIVND come from the germline V gene (reference sequence). The CDR3 is 15 residues long. Written as DNA, the CDR3 is TGTGCCAGTAGTATCTTCAGGGAAGCGTACTATGGCTACACCTTC. It yields the protein CASSIFREAYYGYTF.

The chain has TRBV14 and TRBJ2-5, with D possibly TRBD1 on 5 matching bases. The closer fit of TRBJ2-7 to the DNA end suggests the J call may be wrong. The germline V gene encodes CDR1 SGHDN and CDR2 FVKESK. The CDR3 length is 14 residues. CDR3 amino acids: CASSQVLDTNEQYF. As DNA, the CDR3 is TGTGCCAGCAGCCAAGTCTTGGACACGAACGAGCAGTACTTC.

V is TRBV7-2 and J is TRBJ2-5; a possible D gene is TRBD2 (7 bases). The CDR3 consists of 14 residues. The V gene's germline CDR1 is SGHTA and CDR2 FQGNSA. V lost 4 bases, J lost 4 bases, and 13 bases lay in between. The CDR3 region has the DNA TGTGCCAGCAGCTCGTGGGGAGGGGGAGAGACCCAGTACTTC. This encodes CASSSWGGGETQYF.

V is TRBV14 and J is TRBJ2-7; 10 bases agree with TRBD1. This CDR3 has 14 amino acids. Germline loops: CDR1 SGHDN, CDR2 FVKESK. V lost 4 bases to trimming and J lost 5 bases; unmatched junction nucleotides: 5. The CDR3: CASSLDRGPNEQYF. The DNA for the CDR3 is TGTGCCAGCAGCCTCGACAGGGGGCCAAACGAGCAGTACTTC.

This chain joins TRBV7-9 and TRBJ1-4; weak D call: TRBD1 (6 bases). Deletions cut 2 bases from V and 10 bases from J, with 14 bases between. Per the germline V gene, CDR1 is SEHNR and CDR2 is FQNEAQ (reference sequence). The length of the CDR3 is 14 residues. Here the CDR3 reads CASSLTGRDGKLFF. The CDR3 DNA follows: TGTGCCAGCAGCTTAACAGGGAGAGATGGAAAACTGTTTTTT.

The V gene is TRBV7-9, the J gene TRBJ2-7, with 8 bases fitting TRBD2. Trimming took 5 bases from V and 2 from J; bases not matched to a gene: 5. CDR3 length: 14 residues. The germline gives CDR1 SEHNR, CDR2 FQNEAQ (reference sequence). CDR3 coding DNA: TGTGCCAGCAGCCTCGCGGGGGGACCCTACGAGCAGTACTTC. It yields the protein CASSLAGGPYEQYF. Combining the CDR3 with reference TRBV7-9 and TRBJ2-7 gives the whole variable domain DTGVSQNPRHKITKRGQNVTFRCDPISEHNRLYWYRQTLGQGPEFLTYFQNEAQLEKSRLLSDRFSAERPKGSFSTLEIQRTEQGDSAMYLCASSLAGGPYEQYFGPGTRLTVT.

The gene calls are TRBV6-1 and TRBJ1-2; D not resolved. Germline V gene sequence: CDR1 MNHNS, CDR2 SASEGT. The CDR3 extends over 13 amino acids. V lost 7 bases, J lost 0 bases, and 9 bases lay in between. The CDR3 loop is CASTGGTNYGYTF. The CDR3 DNA reads TGTGCCAGCACAGGAGGAACTAACTATGGCTACACCTTC.

CDR3 residues: CASSLVGPTEAFF. In DNA form, the CDR3 reads TGTGCCAGCAGCTTAGTGGGGCCCACTGAAGCTTTCTTT. The chain links TRBV11-1 to TRBJ1-1, with D possibly TRBD1 on 5 matching bases. The V gene's germline CDR1 is SGHAT and CDR2 FQDESV (reference sequence). Trimming took off 1 base at V and 4 bases at J, with 7 bases between the two ends. There are 13 residues in the CDR3.

The rearrangement links TRBV5-4 to TRBJ2-2; the match to TRBD1 covers 8 bases. With 4 bases clipped from V and 0 bases from J, the junction kept 11 bases outside the gene matches. The CDR3 length is 18 residues. Germline CDR1 reads SGHNT; CDR2 reads YYREEE (reference sequence). The CDR3 nucleotides read TGTGCCAGCAGCCACCCGGCTGGACAGGGAGCGAACACCGGGGAGCTGTTTTTT. This translates into CASSHPAGQGANTGELFF.

This sequence joins TRBV11-3 and TRBJ1-2; 10 nucleotides line up with TRBD1. Trimming took 4 bases from V and 6 from J; bases not matched to a gene: 8. The CDR3 extends over 15 amino acids. Per germline, CDR1 SGHNT and CDR2 YENEEA. The CDR3 region has the DNA TGTGCCAGCAGCTCCCGGACAGGGGGGCGGAATGGCTACACCTTC. Translating it yields CASSSRTGGRNGYTF.

This clone was observed a handful of times. This chain links TRBV28 with TRBJ1-4, with 9 bases that match TRBD1. Germline assignment: CDR1 MDHEN and CDR2 SYDVKM. The CDR3 is made up of 15 amino acids. V lost 5 bases, J lost 7 bases, and 8 bases stayed unmatched. The CDR3 region has the DNA TGTGCCAGCAGTCTCCCCCAGACAGGGGGTGAAAAACTGTTTTTT. It translates to CASSLPQTGGEKLFF.

This chain connects TRBV5-4 to TRBJ1-1; D not certain. Germline CDR1 reads SGHNT; CDR2 reads YYREEE (reference sequence). The CDR3 consists of 13 residues. V was shortened by 0 bases and J by 8 bases, with 11 bases between the two germline ends. CDR3 DNA sequence: TGTGCCAGCAGCTTGGGGGGAGGCAGGGAAGCTTTCTTT. It yields the protein CASSLGGGREAFF.

This clone has a single count. The chain joins TRBV18 to TRBJ2-3; TRBD2 aligns across 7 bases. Trimming at V came to 3 bases and at J to 2 bases, leaving 8 bases not matched to a gene. The CDR3 covers 16 residues. Germline V gene lookup returns CDR1 KGHSH and CDR2 LQKENI. CDR3 nucleotide sequence: TGTGCCAGCTCACCCGGGCGGGGGAGAATCACAGATACGCAGTATTTT. Translating it yields CASSPGRGRITDTQYF.